These 8 T cell receptor beta chains were all obtained from the same sample, sequenced in a study of control samples from healthy donors and cancer patients. Clones were read by immunoSEQ multiplex PCR, and TCRdb kept only the in-frame ones, dropping some. This table has 95,000 to 120,000 clones, approximately 82% appearing once. The sample taken for sequencing was blood. The receptors shown here come from a man between 18 and 35 years old in good health.

The gene calls are TRBV6-5 and TRBJ1-5; 8 nucleotides line up with TRBD1. This CDR3 is 14 amino acids long. Unmatched junction bases numbered 5, after V lost 9 bases and J lost 1 base. The germline CDR1 and CDR2 sequences are MNHEY and SVGAGI. The CDR3 sequence is CASRTGNSNQPQHF. In nucleotides, the CDR3 is TGTGCCAGTAGGACAGGGAACAGCAATCAGCCCCAGCATTTT.

The J gene is TRBJ2-2, the V gene TRBV6-6, with TRBD2 as a possible D gene (5 bases). The germline gives CDR1 MNHNY, CDR2 SVGAGI (reference sequence). Trimming pared 2 bases from V and 8 bases from J, leaving 15 bases between. The CDR3 contains 15 residues. CDR3 coding DNA: TGTGCCAGCAGTTACCGGGGAACCACGGGGGGGGAGCTGTTTTTT. Amino acids: CASSYRGTTGGELFF.

V and J are TRBV5-4 and TRBJ1-1; tentatively, D is TRBD1 (5 bases). From germline, CDR1 is SGHNT and CDR2 YYREEE (reference sequence). The germline V and J ends were trimmed by 5 bases and 10 bases, with 21 bases remaining between them. This CDR3 contains 14 residues. This CDR3 is CASSTRDGRLGAFF. The CDR3 DNA follows: TGTGCCAGCAGTACCCGGGACGGCCGGCTTGGAGCTTTCTTT.

A single count supports this clone. This rearrangement joins TRBV10-3 to TRBJ2-1; the match to TRBD2 covers 7 bases. V shed 0 bases, J shed 1 base, and the junction held 3 bases outside the gene matches. CDR3 length equals 16 residues. CDR1 ENHRY and CDR2 SYGVKD come from the germline V gene. In DNA form, the CDR3 reads TGTGCCATCAGTGAGTCTGGGGGGGGGTCCTACAATGAGCAGTTCTTC. The encoded protein is CAISESGGGSYNEQFF.

The J gene is TRBJ2-5, the V gene TRBV19; D might be TRBD1 or TRBD2, each matching 6 bases. Trimming stripped 8 bases from V and 0 bases from J, with 10 bases between. The CDR3 consists of 13 residues. Per germline, CDR1 LNHDA and CDR2 SQIVND (reference sequence). The CDR3 loop is CASRGGNQETQYF. The CDR3 nucleotides are TGTGCCAGTCGAGGGGGGAACCAAGAGACCCAGTACTTC.

The rearrangement links TRBV5-5 to TRBJ2-3; TRBD2 matches 7 bases. V shed 2 bases, J shed 2 bases, and the junction held 5 bases outside the gene matches. The CDR3 spans 15 residues. Germline values: CDR1 SGHKS, CDR2 YYEKEE (reference sequence). CDR3: CASSFPGGLTDTQYF. CDR3 bases: TGTGCCAGCAGCTTTCCGGGGGGACTCACAGATACGCAGTATTTT.

The gene calls are TRBV6-5 and TRBJ2-2, with 12 bases aligning to TRBD1. The CDR3 covers 14 residues. CDR1 is MNHEY, CDR2 SVGAGI, per germline. Unmatched junction bases numbered 3, after V lost 6 bases and J lost 7 bases. DNA of the CDR3: TGTGCCAGCAGGGGACAGGGGGCAGGCGGGGAGCTGTTTTTT. Its translation: CASRGQGAGGELFF.

This clone was counted once. V usage is TRBV19 and J usage is TRBJ2-5, with 10 bases identical to TRBD1. Germline CDR1 LNHDA, CDR2 SQIVND (reference sequence). The V segment lost 9 bases and the J segment 5 bases; nucleotides outside the gene matches: 15. This CDR3 is built from 16 residues. CDR3 DNA: TGTGCCAGACCCCTCGCGACAGGGGGCGTTTTGGAGACCCAGTACTTC. Protein product: CARPLATGGVLETQYF.